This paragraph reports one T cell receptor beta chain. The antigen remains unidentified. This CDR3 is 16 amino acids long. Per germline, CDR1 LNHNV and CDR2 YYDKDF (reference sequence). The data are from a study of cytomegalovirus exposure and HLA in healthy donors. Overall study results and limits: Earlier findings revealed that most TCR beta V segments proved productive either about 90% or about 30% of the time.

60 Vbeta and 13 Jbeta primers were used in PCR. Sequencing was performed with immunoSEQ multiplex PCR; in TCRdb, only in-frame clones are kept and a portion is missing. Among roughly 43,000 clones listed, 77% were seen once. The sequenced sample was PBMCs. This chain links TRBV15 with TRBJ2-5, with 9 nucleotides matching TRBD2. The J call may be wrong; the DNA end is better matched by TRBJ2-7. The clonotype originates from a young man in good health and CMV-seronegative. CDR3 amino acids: CATSRPTSGLIYEQYF. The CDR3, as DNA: TGTGCCACCAGCAGGCCCACTAGCGGGCTGATCTACGAGCAGTACTTC.